These 18 T cell receptor beta chains were sequenced from one sample in a study of somatic mutations in cytotoxic T cells in rheumatoid arthritis. Some clones are missing from TCRdb's copy, which holds only in-frame ones; the method was immunoSEQ multiplex PCR. The sample records about 17,000 clones, approximately 80% being singletons. Sequences were obtained from CD8+ T cells sorted from blood. These receptors were taken from an adult with rheumatoid arthritis.

The genes are TRBV7-9 and TRBJ2-1; no firm D call. The CDR3 is 16 amino acids. Germline CDR1 SEHNR, CDR2 FQNEAQ (reference sequence). The V and J ends lost 4 bases and 1 base respectively, with 14 bases between them. The CDR3 DNA reads TGTGCCAGCAGCTCGGCTTGGGCGGCTTCCTACAATGAGCAGTTCTTC. This translates into CASSSAWAASYNEQFF.

The chain recombines TRBV11-2 with TRBJ2-5; D is uncertain. The CDR3 sequence is 15 residues long. Germline CDR1 is SGHAT and CDR2 is FQNNGV. With 2 bases removed from V and 3 bases from J, the gap between germline ends came to 13 bases. The CDR3, as DNA: TGTGCCAGCAGCTTAAGGTGGTCCGGTAAAGAGACCCAGTACTTC. The encoded protein is CASSLRWSGKETQYF.

The chain is built from TRBV6-1 and TRBJ2-7, with D perhaps matching TRBD2 (5 bases). The germline V gene has CDR1 MNHNS and CDR2 SASEGT. The CDR3 length is 13 residues. Trimming took 8 bases from V and 3 from J, leaving 14 bases between them. The CDR3 spells CASSTGFLYEQYF. The CDR3 DNA reads TGTGCCAGCTCGACGGGATTTCTCTACGAGCAGTACTTC.

V gene TRBV18 combines with J gene TRBJ2-3, with 8 bases lining up with TRBD1. Losses at the gene ends were 5 bases for V and 2 bases for J; bases not matched to a gene: 6. The CDR3 contains 15 residues. Germline V CDR1 and CDR2: KGHSH, LQKENI. The CDR3 here is CASSEPGQDTDTQYF. As DNA, the CDR3 is TGTGCCAGCTCAGAACCGGGACAGGACACAGATACGCAGTATTTT.

The chain uses TRBV11-3 and TRBJ2-5; TRBD1 agrees at 10 bases. The CDR3 is 18 residues long. The ends lost 1 base at V and 3 bases at J; junction bases unmatched: 11. Germline loops: CDR1 SGHNT, CDR2 YENEEA. The CDR3 protein is CASSLVAPGTGEEETQYF. CDR3 in DNA: TGTGCCAGCAGCTTAGTCGCCCCCGGGACAGGGGAAGAAGAGACCCAGTACTTC.

This sequence joins TRBV11-2 and TRBJ2-7; 10 bases match TRBD2. V gave up 3 bases and J gave up 4 bases; unmatched junction bases: 6. CDR3 length equals 15 residues. Germline V gives CDR1 SGHAT, CDR2 FQNNGV. The CDR3 is CASSLPSGGTYEQYF. DNA of the CDR3: TGTGCCAGCAGCTTGCCTAGCGGGGGCACTTACGAGCAGTACTTC.

The chain has TRBV19 and TRBJ2-7; a weak D match, TRBD1 (6 bases). Trimming pared 2 bases from V and 5 bases from J, leaving 13 bases between. The length of the CDR3 is 14 residues. In germline, CDR1 is LNHDA, CDR2 SQIVND (reference sequence). The CDR3 coding sequence is TGTGCCAGTAGTATACAGGGGCAGTCCCACGAGCAGTACTTC. This gives the protein CASSIQGQSHEQYF.

The chain is built from TRBV9 and TRBJ1-1; maybe TRBD1 (5 bases). Germline CDR1 SGDLS, CDR2 YYNGEE. Trimming shortened V by 2 bases and J by 10 bases, and 15 bases separated the two germline ends. The CDR3 is 13 amino acids. The CDR3 region is CASSVGGTGGAFF. The CDR3, as DNA: TGTGCCAGCAGCGTTGGGGGGACGGGCGGAGCTTTCTTT.

J is TRBJ2-5 and V is TRBV7-8; 11 bases are shared with TRBD2. The germline CDR1 and CDR2 sequences are SGHVS and FQNEAQ. The CDR3 spans 15 residues. V was pared by 6 bases and J by 2 bases, with 5 bases of the junction left unmatched. CDR3 DNA sequence: TGTGCCAGCAGACCGACTAGCGGGGCTCAAGAGACCCAGTACTTC. Protein product: CASRPTSGAQETQYF.

The rearrangement uses TRBV29-1 and TRBJ2-7; D remains unclear. With 1 base removed from V and 0 bases from J, the gap between germline ends came to 7 bases. This CDR3 is built from 13 residues. Germline V lookup: CDR1 SQVTM, CDR2 ANQGSEA. The CDR3 nucleotides are TGCAGCGTTGAAGTGGCAGTCTCCTACGAGCAGTACTTC. Protein: CSVEVAVSYEQYF.

V usage is TRBV6-1 and J usage is TRBJ1-4, with D possibly being TRBD1 (6 bases). The CDR3 contains 14 residues. V shed 6 bases and J shed 6 bases, with 14 bases lying between them. The germline V gene has CDR1 MNHNS and CDR2 SASEGT. The CDR3 nucleotides read TGTGCCAGCAGCTTGGACAGAGTCTATGAAAAACTGTTTTTT. Protein product: CASSLDRVYEKLFF.

The rearrangement links TRBV28 to TRBJ1-1; D remains unclear. Germline CDR1 MDHEN, CDR2 SYDVKM. There are 14 residues in the CDR3. Trimming left V 4 bases short and J 4 bases short, with 13 bases between. This CDR3 reads CASSSLDESTEAFF. CDR3 nucleotides: TGTGCCAGCAGTTCGCTCGACGAGAGCACTGAAGCTTTCTTT.

This clone has a handful of counts. The CDR3 sequence is CASSVAAGGGTEAFF. DNA for the CDR3: TGTGCCAGCAGCGTAGCAGCAGGGGGCGGCACTGAAGCTTTCTTT. The gene calls are TRBV9 and TRBJ1-1, with 8 bases fitting TRBD1. J was trimmed by 4 bases and V by 0 bases; bases with no gene match: 5. Per the germline V gene, CDR1 is SGDLS and CDR2 is YYNGEE. CDR3 length: 15 amino acids.

This rearrangement joins TRBV11-2 to TRBJ2-1; no reliable D call. Germline V gene data show CDR1 as SGHAT and CDR2 as FQNNGV. V dropped 4 bases and J dropped 4 bases, with 5 bases sitting between them. The CDR3 loop spans 12 amino acids. Here the CDR3 reads CASSSVYNEQFF. The CDR3 DNA reads as TGTGCCAGCAGCTCGGTGTACAATGAGCAGTTCTTC.

The chain has TRBV7-6 and TRBJ2-7, with D tentatively TRBD1 (5 bases). The germline gives CDR1 SGHVS, CDR2 FNYEAQ. The CDR3 consists of 13 residues. Between the trimmed V and J ends, which lost 3 bases and 5 bases, there was a span of 11 bases. DNA of the CDR3: TGTGCCAGCAGCTTCGGAGTAGGGGACGAGCAGTACTTC. As protein: CASSFGVGDEQYF.

The sample holds one count of this clone. This sequence joins TRBV7-6 and TRBJ2-3; 8 bases agree with TRBD2. The germline CDR1 and CDR2 sequences are SGHVS and FNYEAQ. The V gene end was trimmed by 2 bases and the J gene end by 5 bases; junction bases not matched to a gene: 6. The CDR3 length is 15 residues. The CDR3 is CASSLSGGQGDTQYF. DNA of the CDR3: TGTGCCAGCAGCTTATCGGGGGGGCAGGGAGATACGCAGTATTTT.

The gene calls are TRBV5-1 and TRBJ1-1; no reliable D call. The CDR3 has 12 residues. CDR1 is SGHRS, CDR2 YFSETQ, per germline. Trimming cost V 2 bases and J 6 bases, with 8 bases left between them. CDR3 in amino acids: CASSFNGAEAFF. CDR3 DNA: TGCGCCAGCAGCTTTAACGGGGCTGAAGCTTTCTTT.

The chain recombines TRBV11-2 with TRBJ2-3; 13 bases align to TRBD2. The CDR3 is 16 residues long. V gave up 2 bases and J gave up 3 bases; unmatched junction bases: 2. Germline V lookup: CDR1 SGHAT, CDR2 FQNNGV. CDR3 DNA: TGTGCCAGCAGCTTAACTAGCGGGGGGGAGACAGATACGCAGTATTTT. Translated, it gives CASSLTSGGETDTQYF.